This T cell receptor (beta chain) was captured in a study of PD-L1 blockade in urothelial cancer. Generated by immunoSEQ multiplex PCR, the TCRdb table keeps only in-frame clones and is missing some. The top ten clones hold around 13% of a sample with around 46,000 clones, roughly 78% of them seen once. Time point denoted: peripheral blood 6 weeks after treatment start. Trimming took off 5 bases at V and 2 bases at J, with 16 bases between the two ends. Germline V gene sequence: CDR1 SGHVS, CDR2 FQNEAQ. The CDR3 totals 16 residues. The clonotype comes from a man in his sixties with urothelial cancer. V usage is TRBV7-8 and J usage is TRBJ1-5, with TRBD1 as a possible D gene (6 bases). Here the sequenced sample was PBMCs, taken around atezolizumab (anti-PD-L1) treatment. CDR3 sequence reads: CASSPGAGRGNQPQHF. CDR3 coding DNA: TGTGCCAGCAGCCCAGGGGCAGGAAGAGGCAATCAGCCCCAGCATTTT.